This T cell receptor (beta chain) originates from a study of blood T cell repertoires in COVID-19. Study overall: Acute and convalescent COVID-19 specimens originated in the United States, Italy and Spain. T cells, B-cell-depleted T cells, or PBMCs supplied cDNA or gDNA.

Germline assignment: CDR1 LGHDT and CDR2 YNNKEL (reference sequence). Trimming left V 3 bases short and J 7 bases short, with 12 bases between. CDR3 length equals 13 residues. Per the original data handling: Quantification of nucleated cells was approximated via reference gene primer amplification. TCRdb's table, derived via immunoSEQ multiplex PCR, lists solely in-frame clones and lacks some. V and J calls and clone size are copied from that table; D and trimming were computed from the DNA. Among hundreds of thousands of clones listed, more than 75% were seen once. The chain has TRBV3-1 (or the pseudogene TRBV3-2) and TRBJ2-5; D perhaps matches TRBD2 (6 bases). Sequencing was done on a sample of peripheral blood. The clonotype comes from a woman aged 55-69 years who had recovered from COVID-19. CDR3 amino acids: CASSHLTRRTQYF. The CDR3 DNA is TGTGCCAGCAGCCACCTGACTAGGAGGACCCAGTACTTC.